The 19 T cell receptor beta chains in this list originate from one sample, sequenced in a study of brain T cells in children with intractable seizures. Profiled with immunoSEQ multiplex PCR; TCRdb holds only in-frame clones, not every one. The data show around 70,000 clones, with approximately 94% seen just once and 1.5% to 1.7% held by the top ten. The source was peripheral blood, collected at surgery. All receptors derive from a boy in the first two years of life with tuberous sclerosis and intractable seizures.

This chain links TRBV6-6 with TRBJ2-1; 11 nucleotides align to TRBD1. CDR1 and CDR2 (germline): MNHNY, SVGAGI (reference sequence). V shed 8 bases and J 10 bases; nucleotides not matched to a gene: 10. The CDR3 length is 14 residues. CDR3 amino acids: CASWDRGILREQFF. DNA of the CDR3: TGTGCCAGCTGGGACAGGGGGATCTTAAGGGAGCAGTTCTTC.

The rearrangement joins TRBV24-1 to TRBJ2-7; D tentatively reads TRBD1 or TRBD2 (5 bases each). The CDR3 is 15 residues long. Trimming cost V 5 bases and J 1 base, with 14 bases left between them. From germline, CDR1 is KGHDR and CDR2 SFDVKD. In DNA form, the CDR3 reads TGTGCCACCAGTGCTTCGAGGGGCGCTTCCTACGAGCAGTACTTC. Its translation is CATSASRGASYEQYF.

Only a few counts were recorded for this clone. The V gene is TRBV19, the J gene TRBJ1-5, with no clear D. Trimming took off 5 bases at V and 3 bases at J, with 8 bases between the two ends. The CDR3 length is 13 residues. Germline CDR1 and CDR2: LNHDA and SQIVND (reference sequence). In DNA, the CDR3 is TGTGCCAGTAGTCGTAACAACAATCAGCCCCAGCATTTT. Translation: CASSRNNNQPQHF. The variable domain in full, completed from reference TRBV19 and TRBJ1-5, reads DGGITQSPKYLFRKEGQNVTLSCEQNLNHDAMYWYRQDPGQGLRLIYYSQIVNDFQKGDIAEGYSVSREKKESFPLTVTSAQKNPTAFYLCASSRNNNQPQHFGDGTRLSIL.

The chain is built from TRBV5-1 and TRBJ2-5; 7 bases agree with TRBD1. Germline V CDR1 and CDR2: SGHRS, YFSETQ. The CDR3 covers 16 residues. V was pared by 0 bases and J by 1 base, with 6 bases of the junction left unmatched. The CDR3 loop is CASSLGQGVPQETQYF. CDR3 in DNA: TGCGCCAGCAGCTTGGGGCAGGGGGTCCCCCAAGAGACCCAGTACTTC.

V gene TRBV6-1 combines with J gene TRBJ1-6, with D possibly TRBD1 on 5 matching bases. V lost 1 base to trimming and J lost 10 bases, with 14 bases between them. CDR1 is MNHNS and CDR2 is SASEGT in the germline V gene. The length of the CDR3 is 15 residues. In nucleotides, the CDR3 is TGTGCCAGCAGTGAAGGGGGTCGGGGCCGATCACCCCTCCACTTT. This codes for CASSEGGRGRSPLHF.

The chain is built from TRBV3-1 (or the pseudogene TRBV3-2) and TRBJ1-1; TRBD1 matches at 9 bases. V was clipped by 4 bases and J by 8 bases; unmatched bases: 14. Germline V gives CDR1 LGHDT, CDR2 YNNKEL (reference sequence). The CDR3 consists of 16 residues. CDR3 residues: CASSLAGTGWGGEAFF. DNA for the CDR3: TGTGCCAGCAGCCTAGCCGGGACAGGGTGGGGAGGGGAAGCTTTCTTT.

This chain joins TRBV11-1 and TRBJ2-1, with TRBD1 matching 7 bases. The CDR3 extends over 14 amino acids. With 7 bases clipped from V and 4 bases from J, the junction kept 7 bases outside the gene matches. Germline V gene lookup returns CDR1 SGHAT and CDR2 FQDESV (reference sequence). The CDR3 spells CASNHRGGYNEQFF. CDR3 sequence (DNA): TGTGCCAGCAACCACAGGGGCGGTTACAATGAGCAGTTCTTC. The entire variable domain, with the rest obtained from reference TRBV11-1 and TRBJ2-1, is as follows: EAEVAQSPRYKITEKSQAVAFWCDPISGHATLYWYRQILGQGPELLVQFQDESVVDDSQLPKDRFSAERLKGVDSTLKIQPAELGDSAMYLCASNHRGGYNEQFFGPGTRLTVL.

This sequence joins TRBV18 and TRBJ2-2; TRBD2 agrees at 9 bases. Germline assignment: CDR1 KGHSH and CDR2 LQKENI. The CDR3 length is 16 residues. The V and J ends lost 6 bases and 5 bases, in that order; junction bases with no gene match: 10. The chain's CDR3 is CASSRFSGGHTGELFF. The CDR3 DNA sequence: TGTGCCAGCTCCAGATTTAGCGGGGGACATACCGGGGAGCTGTTTTTT.

The gene calls are TRBV5-6 and TRBJ1-3, with D tentatively TRBD1 (5 bases). Germline CDR1 is SGHDT and CDR2 is YYEEEE. The CDR3 loop spans 14 amino acids. Trimming stripped 0 bases from V and 6 bases from J, with 10 bases between. The CDR3 DNA reads as TGTGCCAGCAGCTTGGGGGCAGGGCAAAACACCATATATTTT. Translating gives CASSLGAGQNTIYF.

The DNA of the CDR3 is TGCAGTGCTAGTACTAGCGGAAAATACGAGCAGTACTTC. This encodes CSASTSGKYEQYF. This sequence joins TRBV20-1 and TRBJ2-7, with 8 bases fitting TRBD2. The germline gives CDR1 DFQATT, CDR2 SNEGSKA (reference sequence). The CDR3 runs to 13 residues. The ends lost 3 bases at V and 4 bases at J; junction bases unmatched: 5.

The sample holds one count of this clone. V and J are TRBV7-2 and TRBJ2-3, with 10 bases matching TRBD2. This CDR3 spans 16 amino acids. Germline V lookup: CDR1 SGHTA, CDR2 FQGNSA. Trimming took 5 bases from V and 1 from J; bases not matched to a gene: 6. The CDR3 here is CASSASGGAGTDTQYF. CDR3 bases: TGTGCCAGCAGCGCGAGCGGGGGGGCCGGCACAGATACGCAGTATTTT.

In its sample, this clone was seen once. The chain is built from TRBV24-1 and TRBJ2-2; 10 positions agree with TRBD2. Germline trimming cut 6 bases from V and 2 bases from J; bases unmatched to any gene: 2. The CDR3 sequence is 15 residues long. CDR1 is KGHDR and CDR2 is SFDVKD in the germline V gene. The CDR3 DNA sequence: TGTGCCACCAGTAGGACTAGCGGCAACACCGGGGAGCTGTTTTTT. It encodes CATSRTSGNTGELFF.

The chain recombines TRBV9 with TRBJ2-1; the match to TRBD2 covers 8 bases. CDR1 and CDR2 from the germline V gene are SGDLS and YYNGEE. The J segment lost 5 bases and the V segment lost 1 base, leaving 8 bases of the junction unmatched. The CDR3 extends over 16 amino acids. As DNA, the CDR3 is TGTGCCAGCAGCGTATCGACCGGGGGGGCTAACAATGAGCAGTTCTTC. Residues: CASSVSTGGANNEQFF.

The chain recombines TRBV10-1 with TRBJ1-1; the D gene is possibly TRBD1 (5 bases). The CDR3 length is 17 residues. With 6 bases removed from V and 0 bases from J, the gap between germline ends came to 20 bases. Germline V gives CDR1 WNHNN, CDR2 SYGVQD (reference sequence). CDR3: CASRVFNPGHLNTEAFF. The CDR3 DNA follows: TGCGCCAGCAGGGTTTTTAACCCCGGACACCTGAACACTGAAGCTTTCTTT.

CDR3 coding DNA: TGTGCCAGCAGCTTAACAAGTTACAATGAGCAGTTCTTC. It codes for CASSLTSYNEQFF. V usage is TRBV11-3 and J usage is TRBJ2-1; D uncertain. With 2 bases removed from V and 4 bases from J, the gap between germline ends came to 6 bases. CDR3 length: 13 amino acids. Germline values: CDR1 SGHNT, CDR2 YENEEA.

The V gene is TRBV27, the J gene TRBJ1-6; TRBD1 might be the D (6 bases). Germline CDR1 and CDR2: MNHEY and SMNVEV (reference sequence). The ends were cut back, 1 base at V and 4 bases at J, with 8 bases in the middle. CDR3 length: 15 residues. The CDR3 nucleotides read TGTGCCAGCAGTTTATGGGGACAATATAATTCACCCCTCCACTTT. Protein sequence: CASSLWGQYNSPLHF.

This clone appeared once. The CDR3 is CASSIGTGAYEQYF. The CDR3 coding sequence is TGCGCCAGCAGCATCGGGACAGGGGCCTACGAGCAGTACTTC. V usage is TRBV5-1 and J usage is TRBJ2-7, with TRBD1 identical over 10 bases. Germline V lookup: CDR1 SGHRS, CDR2 YFSETQ. The CDR3 runs 14 residues. With V trimmed by 4 bases and J by 2 bases, 3 bases remained unmatched.

The table lists this clone with a count of one. The chain joins TRBV3-1 (or the pseudogene TRBV3-2) to TRBJ1-1; D may be TRBD1 (5 bases). CDR1 is LGHDT and CDR2 is YNNKEL in the germline V gene (reference sequence). The CDR3 has 17 amino acids. V lost 0 bases, J lost 1 base, and 15 bases lay in between. CDR3 in DNA: TGTGCCAGCAGCCAAGAGGTCCAGGGCATCGCGAACACTGAAGCTTTCTTT. Translation gives CASSQEVQGIANTEAFF.

The chain recombines TRBV7-2 with TRBJ1-3; 7 nucleotides align to TRBD1. The CDR3 covers 14 residues. Germline V lookup: CDR1 SGHTA, CDR2 FQGNSA. V was clipped by 5 bases and J by 2 bases; unmatched bases: 3. The DNA of the CDR3 is TGTGCCAGCAGCCCCGGGACAGCTGGAAACACCATATATTTT. Its protein is CASSPGTAGNTIYF.